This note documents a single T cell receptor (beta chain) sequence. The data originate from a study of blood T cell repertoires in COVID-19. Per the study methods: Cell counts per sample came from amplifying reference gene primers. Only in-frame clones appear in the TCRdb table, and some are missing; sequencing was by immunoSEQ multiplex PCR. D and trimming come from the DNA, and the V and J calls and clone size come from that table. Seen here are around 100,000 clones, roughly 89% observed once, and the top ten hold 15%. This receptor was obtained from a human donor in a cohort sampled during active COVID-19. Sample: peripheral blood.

CDR3 loop: CASSRGLAGSQETQYF. In DNA, the CDR3 is TGTGCCAGCAGTAGGGGACTAGCGGGGTCACAAGAGACCCAGTACTTC. The V and J genes are TRBV2 and TRBJ2-5, with 13 bases that match TRBD2. The CDR3 is 16 residues long. Per germline, CDR1 SNHLY and CDR2 FYNNEI. V shed 5 bases and J 2 bases; nucleotides not matched to a gene: 5.